This T cell receptor (beta chain) was observed in a study of T cell responses to AZD1222 COVID-19 vaccine. Whole-study results and caveats: Without day 14 samples, only post-peak T cell repertoires were studied. Dominant CD4 TCR responses targeted spike regions 160-218 and 743-854.

Using immunoSEQ multiplex PCR, the repertoire was profiled, and TCRdb retains in-frame clones only, with some absent. The profile shows 110,000 or so clones, about 89% of them singletons. The CDR3 runs to 18 residues. The germline V gene encodes CDR1 SGHDN and CDR2 FVKESK. V dropped 6 bases and J dropped 0 bases, with 21 bases sitting between them. Points on this clone: The antigen is unknown.

The sequencing used peripheral blood, collected 28 days after the second AZD1222 dose. The chain is built from TRBV14 and TRBJ1-3; a weak D match, TRBD1 (6 bases). This sequence originates from an adult who received the AZD1222 COVID-19 vaccine. CDR3 sequence: CASSHVSGALSSGNTIYF. The CDR3 nucleotides are TGTGCCAGCAGTCACGTGTCGGGGGCTCTGAGCTCTGGAAACACCATATATTTT.